One and the same sample provided the 30 T cell receptor beta chains below, sequenced in a study of blood T cell repertoires in COVID-19. Only in-frame clones appear in the TCRdb table, and some are missing; sequencing was by immunoSEQ multiplex PCR. The top ten hold roughly 2.1% of the sample, which has about 390,000 clones, 87% seen once. Sample: peripheral blood. These receptors were obtained from a woman aged 55 to 70 with COVID-19, enrolled during active disease.

The chain links TRBV19 to TRBJ1-5, with unresolved D. V shed 7 bases and J shed 3 bases, with 16 bases lying between them. Germline CDR1 and CDR2: LNHDA and SQIVND (reference sequence). The CDR3 has 15 amino acids. The CDR3 nucleotides read TGTGCCAGTATGTCTTTTGGCAGTATCAATCAGCCCCAGCATTTT. Translation gives CASMSFGSINQPQHF.

This rearrangement joins TRBV19 to TRBJ1-3; TRBD1 matches at 8 bases. Germline assignment: CDR1 LNHDA and CDR2 SQIVND (reference sequence). This CDR3 has 15 amino acids. With 4 bases clipped from V and 2 bases from J, the junction kept 4 bases outside the gene matches. The CDR3 spells CASSRGQETGNTIYF. CDR3 in DNA: TGTGCCAGTAGTAGGGGACAGGAAACTGGAAACACCATATATTTT.

The chain uses TRBV7-8 and TRBJ1-5, with D perhaps TRBD1 (6 bases). The germline CDR1 and CDR2 sequences are SGHVS and FQNEAQ. Trimming removed 5 bases from V and 3 bases from J, with 20 bases in between. There are 17 residues in the CDR3. The CDR3 DNA is TGTGCCAGCAGCAGAAGCCAAGGGCAGGGGTACAATCAGCCCCAGCATTTT. Translation gives CASSRSQGQGYNQPQHF.

The V call is TRBV7-2, the J call TRBJ2-7; D possibly corresponds to TRBD1 (7 bases). The germline CDR1 and CDR2 sequences are SGHTA and FQGNSA. This CDR3 has 15 residues. Trimming removed 2 bases at V and 6 bases at J, with 17 bases between. CDR3 sequence: CASSLYQGGLVEQYF. Here the CDR3 DNA reads TGTGCCAGCAGCTTATATCAGGGGGGACTTGTCGAGCAGTACTTC. Using reference TRBV7-2 and TRBJ2-7 for the parts outside the CDR3, the full variable domain is GAGVSQSPSNKVTEKGKDVELRCDPISGHTALYWYRQSLGQGLEFLIYFQGNSAPDKSGLPSDRFSAERTGGSVSTLTIQRTQQEDSAVYLCASSLYQGGLVEQYFGPGTRLTVT.

The chain couples TRBV4-1 to TRBJ1-5, with D possibly matching TRBD1 (6 bases). The CDR3 has 16 amino acids. Germline V gives CDR1 MGHRA, CDR2 YSYEKL. V was cut by 0 bases and J by 3 bases, with 12 bases left in between. The CDR3 coding sequence is TGCGCCAGCAGCCAAGATTTTCAGGGGAACAATCAGCCCCAGCATTTT. This translates into CASSQDFQGNNQPQHF.

The J gene is TRBJ2-1, the V gene TRBV10-3, with 12 bases matching TRBD1. Trimming at V came to 7 bases and at J to 7 bases, leaving 8 bases not matched to a gene. Germline V gives CDR1 ENHRY, CDR2 SYGVKD. CDR3 length: 15 residues. As DNA, the CDR3 is TGTGCCATCAAGGGGGACAGGGGGCGCATTAATGAGCAGTTCTTC. Its protein is CAIKGDRGRINEQFF.

The chain links TRBV13 to TRBJ2-7; TRBD1 agrees at 9 bases. With 5 bases clipped from V and 4 bases from J, the junction kept 9 bases outside the gene matches. The CDR3 sequence is 15 residues long. In germline, CDR1 is PRHDT, CDR2 FYEKMQ (reference sequence). The chain's CDR3 is CASSPRTGDVYEQYF. In DNA, the CDR3 is TGTGCCAGCAGCCCTCGGACAGGGGATGTGTACGAGCAGTACTTC.

The chain recombines TRBV5-4 with TRBJ2-7, with D tentatively TRBD1 (5 bases). V was cut by 2 bases and J by 5 bases, with 8 bases left in between. The CDR3 is 12 amino acids. Germline lookup yields CDR1 SGHNT and CDR2 YYREEE (reference sequence). As DNA, the CDR3 is TGTGCCAGCAGCTTTGGGGCAGACGAGCAGTACTTC. Encoded protein: CASSFGADEQYF.

This sequence joins TRBV18 and TRBJ1-6; D ambiguous. The V and J ends lost 3 bases and 0 bases respectively, with 9 bases between them. This CDR3 is built from 16 residues. Looked up from germline, CDR1 is KGHSH and CDR2 is LQKENI. Here the CDR3 DNA reads TGTGCCAGCTCACCGACGGGAGACTCCTATAATTCACCCCTCCACTTT. Its translation is CASSPTGDSYNSPLHF.

In its sample, this clone was seen a few times. The genes are TRBV6-4 and TRBJ1-5, with 9 nucleotides matching TRBD1. The length of the CDR3 is 15 residues. Trimming at V came to 9 bases and at J to 8 bases, leaving 14 bases not matched to a gene. Germline V gives CDR1 MRHNA, CDR2 SNTAGT. The CDR3 nucleotides read TGTGCCAGGTCACAGGGGGCTCCCTCAGTGGAGCCCCAGCATTTT. Its translation: CARSQGAPSVEPQHF.

This clone was observed a handful of times. The chain combines TRBV5-1 with TRBJ1-6; the D is unclear. The V gene's germline CDR1 is SGHRS and CDR2 YFSETQ. The V end lost 3 bases, the J end lost 8 bases, and 15 bases lay between the germline ends. This CDR3 has 15 amino acids. In nucleotides, the CDR3 is TGCGCCAGCAGCTCCCGGGTCCCCGGGGATTCACCCCTCCACTTT. Translated: CASSSRVPGDSPLHF.

The chain joins TRBV2 to TRBJ2-1; D remains ambiguous. The CDR3 is made up of 15 amino acids. The V end lost 7 bases, the J end lost 0 bases, and 13 bases lay between the germline ends. Looked up from germline, CDR1 is SNHLY and CDR2 is FYNNEI. The CDR3 region is CASTAERSSYNEQFF. The CDR3 DNA reads as TGTGCCAGCACCGCCGAACGGAGCTCCTACAATGAGCAGTTCTTC. Variable domain in full (rest from reference TRBV2 and TRBJ2-1): EPEVTQTPSHQVTQMGQEVILRCVPISNHLYFYWYRQILGQKVEFLVSFYNNEISEKSEIFDDQFSVERPDGSNFTLKIRSTKLEDSAMYFCASTAERSSYNEQFFGPGTRLTVL.

This clone was detected only once. The chain carries TRBV27 and TRBJ1-2; 10 bases agree with TRBD1. The trim removed 6 bases at V and 6 bases at J, leaving 13 bases unmatched. The CDR3 has 16 amino acids. The germline V gene has CDR1 MNHEY and CDR2 SMNVEV (reference sequence). As DNA, the CDR3 is TGTGCCAGCAGCTTCGACAGGGGGCAAGGGAAGGATGGCTACACCTTC. Protein: CASSFDRGQGKDGYTF.

The chain recombines TRBV5-4 with TRBJ1-1; no definite D call. V was shortened by 5 bases and J by 1 base, with 12 bases between the two germline ends. The germline CDR1 and CDR2 sequences are SGHNT and YYREEE (reference sequence). This CDR3 contains 14 residues. For the CDR3, the DNA is TGTGCCAGCAGGGGCCCAACAACGAACACTGAAGCTTTCTTT. It is translated as CASRGPTTNTEAFF.

This clone was seen just once. The chain carries TRBV3-1 (or the pseudogene TRBV3-2) and TRBJ1-2, with 7 bases fitting TRBD1. J gave up 2 bases and V 3 bases, and 3 bases lay outside the gene matches. Germline assignment: CDR1 LGHDT and CDR2 YNNKEL (reference sequence). This CDR3 has 14 amino acids. The CDR3 reads CASSHKGGNYGYTF. For the CDR3, the DNA is TGTGCCAGCAGCCATAAAGGGGGCAACTATGGCTACACCTTC.

The V and J genes are TRBV7-6 and TRBJ1-1, with TRBD1 as a possible D gene (5 bases). V lost 5 bases and J lost 1, with 8 bases in between. The CDR3 runs to 13 residues. The germline V gene has CDR1 SGHVS and CDR2 FNYEAQ. CDR3 amino acids: CASSKGQNTEAFF. In nucleotides, the CDR3 is TGTGCCAGCAGCAAAGGACAGAACACTGAAGCTTTCTTT.

The rearrangement joins TRBV3-1 (or the pseudogene TRBV3-2) to TRBJ1-2, with TRBD1 identical over 11 bases. In germline, CDR1 is LGHDT, CDR2 YNNKEL (reference sequence). The CDR3 has 15 residues. Germline trimming cut 1 base from V and 8 bases from J; bases unmatched to any gene: 6. CDR3 sequence (DNA): TGTGCCAGCAGCCAAGCTGGACAGGGGGCGGAAGGCTACACCTTC. Amino acid sequence: CASSQAGQGAEGYTF.

This chain joins TRBV7-3 and TRBJ1-2; maybe TRBD1 (5 bases). Germline values: CDR1 SGHTA, CDR2 FQGTGA. The CDR3 consists of 14 residues. V dropped 0 bases and J dropped 5 bases, with 10 bases sitting between them. CDR3 region: CASSLTSGGYGYTF. CDR3 bases: TGTGCCAGCAGCTTAACGAGCGGGGGGTATGGCTACACCTTC.

The gene calls are TRBV7-5 and TRBJ2-6; no DNA check was done on the table's D call, TRBD2. TRBV7-5 constitutes a pseudogene. This CDR3 contains 15 residues. Here the CDR3 reads CVRRFGGAGANVLTF. CDR3 in DNA: TGTGTCAGACGCTTCGGGGGGGCGGGGGCCAACGTCCTGACTTTC.

This chain uses TRBV27 with TRBJ2-1, with D maybe TRBD1 (6 bases). This CDR3 comprises 13 residues. The germline V and J ends were trimmed by 7 bases and 7 bases, with 14 bases remaining between them. The germline V gene encodes CDR1 MNHEY and CDR2 SMNVEV (reference sequence). The CDR3 is CASTMVQGNEQFF. The CDR3 DNA follows: TGTGCCAGCACCATGGTCCAGGGGAATGAGCAGTTCTTC.

The chain employs TRBV29-1 and TRBJ1-1; TRBD1 aligns across 8 bases. There are 12 residues in the CDR3. The J segment lost 5 bases and the V segment lost 7 bases, leaving 6 bases of the junction unmatched. Germline assignment: CDR1 SQVTM and CDR2 ANQGSEA. The CDR3 nucleotides read TGCAGCGCGCGACAGGGGTGGACTGAAGCTTTCTTT. It specifies CSARQGWTEAFF.

This clone has a single count. CDR3 amino acids: CASSLDLLETGDYNEQFF. CDR3 bases: TGTGCCAGCAGCCTAGATCTTCTCGAGACAGGGGACTACAATGAGCAGTTCTTC. This chain connects TRBV28 to TRBJ2-1; TRBD1 matches at 8 bases. This CDR3 has 18 residues. V gave up 6 bases and J gave up 3 bases; unmatched junction bases: 16. Germline V gives CDR1 MDHEN, CDR2 SYDVKM. Looking up the rest from reference TRBV28 and TRBJ2-1 gives the full variable domain: DVKVTQSSRYLVKRTGEKVFLECVQDMDHENMFWYRQDPGLGLRLIYFSYDVKMKEKGDIPEGYSVSREKKERFSLILESASTNQTSMYLCASSLDLLETGDYNEQFFGPGTRLTVL.

The chain carries TRBV3-1 (or the pseudogene TRBV3-2) and TRBJ1-5; TRBD1 is a possible D gene (5 bases). The germline V and J ends were trimmed by 1 base and 3 bases, with 10 bases remaining between them. Germline lookup yields CDR1 LGHDT and CDR2 YNNKEL (reference sequence). The CDR3 length is 15 residues. CDR3 nucleotide sequence: TGTGCCAGCAGCCAAGGGGCAGGGCCCAATCAGCCCCAGCATTTT. Translating gives CASSQGAGPNQPQHF.

V is TRBV7-9 and J is TRBJ1-1; D is undetermined. The germline V gene encodes CDR1 SEHNR and CDR2 FQNEAQ (reference sequence). With 5 bases removed from V and 10 bases from J, the gap between germline ends came to 14 bases. The CDR3 totals 12 residues. CDR3 in amino acids: CASSTRTEGAFF. CDR3 DNA sequence: TGTGCCAGCAGCACGCGGACGGAGGGAGCTTTCTTT.

V gene TRBV28 combines with J gene TRBJ2-5; D is uncertain. The CDR3 is 13 residues long. Germline loops: CDR1 MDHEN, CDR2 SYDVKM. Trimming pared 5 bases from V and 4 bases from J, leaving 11 bases between. The CDR3 region is CASSKNGRETQYF. CDR3 nucleotide sequence: TGTGCCAGCAGTAAGAATGGGCGAGAGACCCAGTACTTC.

The J gene is TRBJ1-6, the V gene TRBV3-1 (or the pseudogene TRBV3-2), with 9 bases lining up with TRBD1. CDR3 size: 15 residues. Germline trimming cut 2 bases from V and 7 bases from J; bases unmatched to any gene: 3. Germline CDR1 LGHDT, CDR2 YNNKEL (reference sequence). The CDR3 protein is CASSQWDRVNSPLHF. The CDR3 DNA sequence: TGTGCCAGCAGCCAATGGGACAGGGTAAATTCACCCCTCCACTTT.

This chain joins TRBV5-1 and TRBJ1-5; possibly TRBD1 for D (5 bases). This CDR3 is built from 16 residues. Trimming removed 1 base from V and 0 bases from J, with 11 bases in between. Germline lookup yields CDR1 SGHRS and CDR2 YFSETQ. This chain's CDR3 is CASSLRPGNSNQPQHF. The DNA of the CDR3 is TGCGCCAGCAGCTTGAGGCCAGGGAATAGCAATCAGCCCCAGCATTTT.

This clone was observed a single time. The V gene is TRBV30, the J gene TRBJ1-6; D call uncertain. This CDR3 has 15 amino acids. The V gene's germline CDR1 is GTSNPN and CDR2 SVGIG (reference sequence). V gave up 4 bases and J gave up 5 bases, with 15 bases separating them. The CDR3 nucleotides read TGTGCCTGGAAGTATGAAGTTAGAAATAATTCACCCCTCCACTTT. Encoded protein: CAWKYEVRNNSPLHF.

Written as DNA, the CDR3 is TGTGCCAGCAGCTTAAGACAGATGAACACTGAAGCTTTCTTT. The encoded protein is CASSLRQMNTEAFF. The gene calls are TRBV7-2 and TRBJ1-1; possible D gene TRBD1, 5 bases. V lost 2 bases and J 0 bases, leaving 7 bases between the germline ends. The V gene's germline CDR1 is SGHTA and CDR2 FQGNSA. This CDR3 region has 14 residues.

V usage is TRBV28 and J usage is TRBJ2-2; TRBD1 might be the D (5 bases). This CDR3 spans 16 amino acids. Germline V gives CDR1 MDHEN, CDR2 SYDVKM. Trimming cost V 7 bases and J 5 bases, with 20 bases left between them. The CDR3 nucleotides are TGTGCCAGCACGACCCCAGGGCCCCGTAGTACCGGGGAGCTGTTTTTT. Translated, it gives CASTTPGPRSTGELFF.